The 27 T cell receptor beta chains below all came from one sample that was sequenced in a study of shared clonotypes between healthy human individuals. Clones were read by immunoSEQ multiplex PCR, and TCRdb kept only the in-frame ones, dropping some. The sample shows around 1,100,000 clones, 60% to 80% of them seen only once. The sequencing sample was made of memory CD4+ T cells from PBMCs. Subset described: CD45RA-negative fraction. These TCRs come from a man younger than 35 in good health. Some clones in this sample may be carry-over from other donors' samples.

This chain joins TRBV28 and TRBJ1-4; D may be TRBD1 (6 bases). Germline V gene lookup returns CDR1 MDHEN and CDR2 SYDVKM. The CDR3 consists of 14 residues. With 7 bases removed from V and 1 base from J, the gap between germline ends came to 10 bases. CDR3 nucleotide sequence: TGTGCCAGCAATCAGGACAGAACTAATGAAAAACTGTTTTTT. Its protein product is CASNQDRTNEKLFF.

The chain couples TRBV27 to TRBJ2-3; maybe TRBD1 (5 bases). Germline V CDR1 and CDR2: MNHEY, SMNVEV (reference sequence). This CDR3 comprises 16 residues. The ends were cut back, 4 bases at V and 0 bases at J, with 14 bases in the middle. DNA of the CDR3: TGTGCCAGCAGTTACTCACTGGGGCAAAGCACAGATACGCAGTATTTT. It encodes CASSYSLGQSTDTQYF.

This sequence joins TRBV6-6 and TRBJ2-7; TRBD2 aligns across 13 bases. This CDR3 region has 16 residues. Unmatched junction bases numbered 7, after V lost 8 bases and J lost 0 bases. CDR1 is MNHNY and CDR2 is SVGAGI in the germline V gene (reference sequence). In nucleotides, the CDR3 is TGTGCCAGCCGACTAGCGGGAGGCCTTAGCTCCTACGAGCAGTACTTC. Its translation is CASRLAGGLSSYEQYF.

The rearrangement uses TRBV4-2 and TRBJ1-1; no clear D. This CDR3 is 15 amino acids long. Per the germline V gene, CDR1 is LGHNA and CDR2 is YNFKEQ. Deletions cut 4 bases from V and 4 bases from J, with 16 bases between. The CDR3 nucleotides read TGTGCCAGCAGCCGAGCCGCGGACGGGAGCACTGAAGCTTTCTTT. Translated, it gives CASSRAADGSTEAFF.

A word on this clone: Relative to the germline gene, one junction end is altered; a read error may explain this. This CDR3 is CASSYGTSGRQGDF. The CDR3 nucleotides are TGTGCCAGCAGCTACGGGACTAGCGGGAGGCAAGGAGACTTC. This chain links TRBV2 with TRBJ2-5, with 15 positions matching TRBD2. Per the germline V gene, CDR1 is SNHLY and CDR2 is FYNNEI. This CDR3 has 14 amino acids.

The table lists this clone with many counts. The chain carries TRBV5-1 and TRBJ2-3; TRBD1 or TRBD2 may be the D gene (5 bases each). This CDR3 contains 14 residues. CDR1 SGHRS and CDR2 YFSETQ come from the germline V gene. Trimming cost V 7 bases and J 2 bases, with 14 bases left between them. The CDR3 protein is CASSGDGATDTQYF. DNA of the CDR3: TGCGCCAGCTCCGGGGACGGAGCCACAGATACGCAGTATTTT. Full variable domain (outside the CDR3, taken from reference TRBV5-1 and TRBJ2-3): KAGVTQTPRYLIKTRGQQVTLSCSPISGHRSVSWYQQTPGQGLQFLFEYFSETQRNKGNFPGRFSGRQFSNSRSEMNVSTLELGDSALYLCASSGDGATDTQYFGPGTRLTVL.

V is TRBV6-4 and J is TRBJ2-2; TRBD2 matches 9 bases. CDR3 length: 17 residues. Germline trimming cut 2 bases from V and 6 bases from J; bases unmatched to any gene: 10. CDR1 MRHNA and CDR2 SNTAGT come from the germline V gene. In DNA, the CDR3 is TGTGCCAGCAGTGACGGGTTAGCGGGAGAGGTAGCCGGGGAGCTGTTTTTT. Amino acids: CASSDGLAGEVAGELFF.

The chain carries TRBV4-1 and TRBJ1-2, with D possibly TRBD1 on 5 matching bases. Trimming removed 3 bases from V and 4 bases from J, with 27 bases in between. CDR1 MGHRA and CDR2 YSYEKL come from the germline V gene. CDR3 size: 19 residues. The CDR3 protein is CASSQDMGTRDRHSYGYTF. The CDR3 DNA reads as TGCGCCAGCAGCCAGGACATGGGTACCCGGGACCGACACTCCTATGGCTACACCTTC.

V gene TRBV13 combines with J gene TRBJ1-4, with D unresolved. The CDR3 contains 14 residues. V was pared by 3 bases and J by 5 bases, with 10 bases between. Germline-derived CDR1 and CDR2 are PRHDT and FYEKMQ (reference sequence). Here the CDR3 reads CASSFQTSNEKLFF. CDR3 sequence (DNA): TGTGCCAGCAGCTTTCAGACGTCGAATGAAAAACTGTTTTTT. Complete variable domain (other parts from reference TRBV13 and TRBJ1-4): AAGVIQSPRHLIKEKRETATLKCYPIPRHDTVYWYQQGPGQDPQFLISFYEKMQSDKGSIPDRFSAQQFSDYHSELNMSSLELGDSALYFCASSFQTSNEKLFFGSGTQLSVL.

The chain is built from TRBV6-5 and TRBJ1-5; D ambiguous. Trimming took 5 bases from V and 8 from J, leaving 10 bases between them. The V gene's germline CDR1 is MNHEY and CDR2 SVGAGI. This CDR3 has 12 amino acids. CDR3 protein: CASSRPGEPQHF. The CDR3 DNA is TGTGCCAGCAGTCGCCCCGGGGAGCCCCAGCATTTT.

Comments on this clone: Other nucleotide sequences from this sample produce the same CDR3. The chain recombines TRBV5-1 with TRBJ2-7; TRBD2 aligns across 12 bases. The germline V gene has CDR1 SGHRS and CDR2 YFSETQ. The V gene end was trimmed by 0 bases and the J gene end by 2 bases; junction bases not matched to a gene: 0. The CDR3 consists of 15 residues. The CDR3 nucleotides read TGCGCCAGCAGCTTGGGGACTAGCGGGGCCTACGAGCAGTACTTC. It translates to CASSLGTSGAYEQYF.

The chain recombines TRBV19 with TRBJ1-5, with 7 bases identical to TRBD1. CDR3 length: 15 amino acids. V shed 7 bases, J shed 0 bases, and the junction held 6 bases outside the gene matches. Per the germline V gene, CDR1 is LNHDA and CDR2 is SQIVND (reference sequence). The CDR3 DNA reads as TGTGCCAGTACCATGACAGGGTTTAGCAATCAGCCCCAGCATTTT. Translated: CASTMTGFSNQPQHF.

This clone appeared once. In nucleotides, the CDR3 is TGTGCCAGCAGTGTACAGACAGGGCGTCACCCCCCTATAGCCCCCTACTTC. Translating it yields CASSVQTGRHPPIAPYF. The V call is TRBV6-1, the J call TRBJ2-5, with 7 bases that match TRBD1. The CDR3 extends over 17 amino acids. The junction had 25 bases not matched to a gene; V was cut back by 4 bases and J by 14 bases. Germline V CDR1 and CDR2: MNHNS, SASEGT.

The chain joins TRBV5-5 to TRBJ2-3; no clear D. Germline V CDR1 and CDR2: SGHKS, YYEKEE (reference sequence). This CDR3 contains 13 residues. Between the trimmed V and J ends, which lost 5 bases and 5 bases, there was a span of 12 bases. CDR3 sequence: CASSTMGGDTQYF. CDR3 nucleotides: TGTGCCAGCAGTACGATGGGCGGAGATACGCAGTATTTT.

This sequence joins TRBV5-1 and TRBJ2-1; the D gene is possibly TRBD2 (6 bases). From germline, CDR1 is SGHRS and CDR2 YFSETQ. This CDR3 spans 15 amino acids. The V end lost 5 bases, the J end lost 7 bases, and 19 bases lay between the germline ends. CDR3 nucleotide sequence: TGCGCCAGCAGAACTCTAGCGACCGCCTGGAATGAGCAGTTCTTC. Its protein is CASRTLATAWNEQFF.

V gene TRBV11-2 combines with J gene TRBJ1-4; no definite D call. CDR1 and CDR2 from the germline V gene are SGHAT and FQNNGV. Deletions cut 2 bases from V and 0 bases from J, with 10 bases between. The CDR3 has 16 amino acids. This chain's CDR3 is CASSLYGGATNEKLFF. The CDR3 coding sequence is TGTGCCAGCAGCTTATACGGTGGGGCAACTAATGAAAAACTGTTTTTT.

The gene calls are TRBV9 and TRBJ2-2; maybe TRBD1 (6 bases). The germline V and J ends were trimmed by 0 bases and 5 bases, with 14 bases remaining between them. The CDR3 has 16 amino acids. Germline loops: CDR1 SGDLS, CDR2 YYNGEE. As DNA, the CDR3 is TGTGCCAGCAGCGTAGAGGGGGACCGACGTACCGGGGAGCTGTTTTTT. Its translation is CASSVEGDRRTGELFF.

This chain uses TRBV11-3 with TRBJ2-5; D is ambiguous. The J call is in doubt because the DNA end fits TRBJ2-7 better. The CDR3 totals 12 residues. Germline assignment: CDR1 SGHNT and CDR2 YENEEA. CDR3 residues: CASKPIFYEQYF. The CDR3 nucleotides read TGTGCCAGCAAGCCGATTTTCTACGAGCAGTACTTC.

As regards this clone: Other DNA sequences within the sample encode an identical CDR3. The chain recombines TRBV2 with TRBJ2-3; D not resolved. Germline values: CDR1 SNHLY, CDR2 FYNNEI. Trimming took off 4 bases at V and 2 bases at J, with 4 bases between the two ends. The CDR3 covers 12 residues. The CDR3 bases are TGTGCCAGCAGTGGGGACACAGATACGCAGTATTTT. Translation gives CASSGDTDTQYF.

This chain uses TRBV2 with TRBJ2-5; tentative D call: TRBD1 (6 bases). Trimming removed 2 bases at V and 7 bases at J, with 11 bases between. The CDR3 spans 13 residues. Germline V gene sequence: CDR1 SNHLY, CDR2 FYNNEI. CDR3 loop: CASSENTQGTQYF. The CDR3 DNA is TGTGCCAGCAGTGAAAACACACAGGGGACCCAGTACTTC.

This CDR3 reads CASSPQPNSGNTIYF. The CDR3 nucleotides read TGTGCCAGCAGTCCACAGCCTAACTCTGGAAACACCATATATTTT. The rearrangement uses TRBV6-1 and TRBJ1-3; D unclear. The germline CDR1 and CDR2 sequences are MNHNS and SASEGT. V shed 5 bases and J shed 0 bases, with 11 bases lying between them. This CDR3 contains 15 residues.

V and J are TRBV27 and TRBJ2-3; a weak D match, TRBD2 (5 bases). There are 14 residues in the CDR3. The germline gives CDR1 MNHEY, CDR2 SMNVEV (reference sequence). Trimming left V 6 bases short and J 1 base short, with 11 bases between. The CDR3 reads CASSGLGRTDTQYF. DNA for the CDR3: TGTGCCAGCAGCGGACTCGGCCGCACAGATACGCAGTATTTT.

The rearrangement joins TRBV5-1 to TRBJ2-1; a possible D gene is TRBD2 (6 bases). Germline V CDR1 and CDR2: SGHRS, YFSETQ. The CDR3 has 19 residues. The ends were cut back, 2 bases at V and 3 bases at J, with 24 bases in the middle. CDR3 region: CASSFRNSGPEGNYNEQFF. DNA for the CDR3: TGCGCCAGCAGCTTTAGGAATAGCGGCCCCGAGGGTAACTACAATGAGCAGTTCTTC.

This clone was picked up one time. This chain joins TRBV2 and TRBJ2-2; D call uncertain. Germline CDR1 and CDR2: SNHLY and FYNNEI. The CDR3 is 13 residues long. V was cut by 7 bases and J by 3 bases, with 9 bases left in between. The DNA for the CDR3 is TGTGCCAGCAAACGACAACACACCGGGGAGCTGTTTTTT. Its protein product is CASKRQHTGELFF. The full variable domain, completed using reference TRBV2 and TRBJ2-2, is EPEVTQTPSHQVTQMGQEVILRCVPISNHLYFYWYRQILGQKVEFLVSFYNNEISEKSEIFDDQFSVERPDGSNFTLKIRSTKLEDSAMYFCASKRQHTGELFFGEGSRLTVL.

This chain connects TRBV29-1 to TRBJ2-3; possibly TRBD1 for D (6 bases). The V end lost 4 bases, the J end lost 3 bases, and 26 bases lay between the germline ends. In germline, CDR1 is SQVTM, CDR2 ANQGSEA. This CDR3 has 18 residues. CDR3 amino acids: CSVGGRQGYFGLTDTQYF. The DNA of the CDR3 is TGCAGCGTTGGGGGAAGGCAGGGGTATTTTGGTCTGACAGATACGCAGTATTTT.

The V and J genes are TRBV7-8 and TRBJ1-3, with 12 bases matching TRBD1. This CDR3 spans 18 amino acids. Trimming cost V 1 base and J 0 bases; bases outside gene matches: 4. Per germline, CDR1 SGHVS and CDR2 FQNEAQ. CDR3 nucleotides: TGTGCCAGCAGCTTAGGAGGGACAGGGGGCGTCTCTGGAAACACCATATATTTT. It translates to CASSLGGTGGVSGNTIYF.

The V and J genes are TRBV27 and TRBJ2-5; D gene unclear. This CDR3 is 11 amino acids long. Germline lookup yields CDR1 MNHEY and CDR2 SMNVEV (reference sequence). Trimming shortened V by 3 bases and J by 7 bases, and 6 bases separated the two germline ends. CDR3 DNA: TGTGCCAGCAGTTTTGGGCGGACCCAGTACTTC. Amino acids: CASSFGRTQYF.